Below, 12 T cell receptor beta chains from the same sample are listed, as sequenced in a study of cytomegalovirus exposure and HLA in healthy donors. PCR amplification relied on 60 Vbeta primers (plus 13 Jbeta primers). Using immunoSEQ multiplex PCR, the repertoire was profiled, and TCRdb retains in-frame clones only, with some absent. The sample holds approximately 110,000 clones. What was sequenced was PBMCs. The receptors stem from a man between 18 and 35 years old in good health and CMV-seronegative.

The chain employs TRBV7-6 and TRBJ1-5; 9 nucleotides agree with TRBD1. From germline, CDR1 is SGHVS and CDR2 FNYEAQ. The V gene end was trimmed by 1 base and the J gene end by 7 bases; junction bases not matched to a gene: 5. The CDR3 extends over 15 amino acids. The CDR3 DNA sequence: TGTGCCAGCAGCTTAGAACAGGGGGCTTGGCAGCCCCAGCATTTT. The encoded protein is CASSLEQGAWQPQHF. Together with reference TRBV7-6 and TRBJ1-5, the CDR3 gives the full variable domain: GAGVSQSPRYKVTKRGQDVALRCDPISGHVSLYWYRQALGQGPEFLTYFNYEAQQDKSGLPNDRFSAERPEGSISTLTIQRTEQRDSAMYRCASSLEQGAWQPQHFGDGTRLSIL.

This chain uses TRBV9 with TRBJ1-1; D unresolved. Germline V gene sequence: CDR1 SGDLS, CDR2 YYNGEE. This CDR3 region has 14 residues. V lost 0 bases, J lost 4 bases, and 10 bases lay in between. DNA of the CDR3: TGTGCCAGCAGCGTAGTATACGGCGGCACTGAAGCTTTCTTT. Amino acid sequence: CASSVVYGGTEAFF.

The chain links TRBV30 to TRBJ1-5; D gene ambiguous. This CDR3 spans 14 amino acids. Trimming removed 3 bases from V and 1 base from J, with 10 bases in between. Germline V lookup: CDR1 GTSNPN, CDR2 SVGIG (reference sequence). The CDR3 is CAWSGGMSNQPQHF. The CDR3 bases are TGTGCCTGGAGCGGAGGAATGAGCAATCAGCCCCAGCATTTT.

A word on this clone: At one end the junction does not follow the germline gene, possibly because of a read error. J is TRBJ1-1 and V is TRBV5-6, with TRBD1 identical over 7 bases. This CDR3 is 16 amino acids long. CDR1 is SGHDT and CDR2 is YYEEEE in the germline V gene. The CDR3 bases are TGTGCCAGCGGCTTACGTGGGACAGAGAAGGACACTGAAGCTTTCTTT. Amino acids: CASGLRGTEKDTEAFF.

The chain carries TRBV28 and TRBJ1-3; TRBD1 matches at 9 bases. This CDR3 spans 17 amino acids. Looked up from germline, CDR1 is MDHEN and CDR2 is SYDVKM. Losses at the gene ends were 0 bases for V and 0 bases for J; bases not matched to a gene: 3. In DNA, the CDR3 is TGTGCCAGCAGTTTATGGGGACAGGGCCTCTCTGGAAACACCATATATTTT. It translates to CASSLWGQGLSGNTIYF.

The chain couples TRBV7-2 to TRBJ2-5, with 9 nucleotides matching TRBD1. CDR1 and CDR2 from the germline V gene are SGHTA and FQGNSA. V dropped 5 bases and J dropped 5; count of bases not matched to a gene: 12. The CDR3 runs to 16 residues. The CDR3 spells CASSPLRDRERETQYF. Written as DNA, the CDR3 is TGTGCCAGCAGCCCGCTCCGGGACAGGGAACGGGAGACCCAGTACTTC.

The J gene is TRBJ1-5, the V gene TRBV19, with 8 bases matching TRBD1. J lost 7 bases, V lost 5 bases, and 16 bases had no gene match. Germline-derived CDR1 and CDR2 are LNHDA and SQIVND (reference sequence). The CDR3 runs to 17 residues. CDR3 residues: CASSQTGTGRAWQPQHF. CDR3 sequence (DNA): TGTGCCAGTAGTCAGACCGGGACAGGTAGGGCTTGGCAGCCCCAGCATTTT. Full variable domain (remainder filled in from reference TRBV19 and TRBJ1-5): DGGITQSPKYLFRKEGQNVTLSCEQNLNHDAMYWYRQDPGQGLRLIYYSQIVNDFQKGDIAEGYSVSREKKESFPLTVTSAQKNPTAFYLCASSQTGTGRAWQPQHFGDGTRLSIL.

V and J are TRBV27 and TRBJ2-1, with 7 bases matching TRBD2. The trim removed 6 bases at V and 4 bases at J, leaving 12 bases unmatched. Germline V gene lookup returns CDR1 MNHEY and CDR2 SMNVEV (reference sequence). CDR3 length: 16 amino acids. The CDR3 region has the DNA TGTGCCAGCAGGGGTTCAGAAGCGGGACCTTACAATGAGCAGTTCTTC. It is translated as CASRGSEAGPYNEQFF.

The rearrangement links TRBV18 to TRBJ1-4; 7 bases fit TRBD1. The CDR3 extends over 14 amino acids. Germline assignment: CDR1 KGHSH and CDR2 LQKENI. The V and J ends lost 6 bases and 7 bases, in that order; junction bases with no gene match: 8. The CDR3 DNA reads TGTGCCAGCTCTCGCGGGACAGCTATTGAAAAACTGTTTTTT. It yields the protein CASSRGTAIEKLFF.

V and J are TRBV6-5 and TRBJ1-1; the D gene is possibly TRBD1 (5 bases). This CDR3 region has 14 residues. The V gene's germline CDR1 is MNHEY and CDR2 SVGAGI. Deletions cut 2 bases from V and 0 bases from J, with 7 bases between. The CDR3 bases are TGTGCCAGCAGTTACGGGACTCTGAACACTGAAGCTTTCTTT. Amino acid sequence: CASSYGTLNTEAFF.

The chain employs TRBV5-1 and TRBJ2-5; 9 positions match TRBD1. V lost 3 bases, J lost 5 bases, and 8 bases stayed unmatched. This CDR3 is built from 15 residues. The germline gives CDR1 SGHRS, CDR2 YFSETQ. The CDR3 DNA sequence: TGCGCCAGCAGCTCGTTGGGGACAGGGAGGGAGACCCAGTACTTC. Protein sequence: CASSSLGTGRETQYF.

The chain combines TRBV7-2 with TRBJ1-1, with TRBD1 as a possible D gene (6 bases). This CDR3 has 14 amino acids. Trimming took off 2 bases at V and 10 bases at J, with 17 bases between the two ends. Germline V gene lookup returns CDR1 SGHTA and CDR2 FQGNSA. For the CDR3, the DNA is TGTGCCAGCAGCTTAAATGTAGGGGGTGGCGGAGCTTTCTTT. Its protein is CASSLNVGGGGAFF.